The 16 T cell receptor beta chains below come from one sample, sequenced in a study of cytomegalovirus exposure and HLA in healthy donors. The PCR used 60 Vbeta and 13 Jbeta primers. The protocol was immunoSEQ multiplex PCR, while the TCRdb copy is restricted to in-frame clones and leaves out a portion. The table includes approximately 160,000 clones, about 70% detected once. Sample: PBMCs. Every receptor here comes from a young woman in good health and CMV-seropositive.

The chain joins TRBV6-6 to TRBJ2-3; tentative D call: TRBD1 (5 bases). CDR1 and CDR2 from the germline V gene are MNHNY and SVGAGI (reference sequence). V gave up 5 bases and J gave up 5 bases, with 8 bases separating them. The CDR3 totals 12 residues. The CDR3 protein is CASSDSRDTQYF. CDR3 DNA sequence: TGTGCCAGCAGTGACAGTAGAGATACGCAGTATTTT.

V is TRBV5-1 and J is TRBJ1-2, with a possible D match to TRBD1 (5 bases). Germline V gene sequence: CDR1 SGHRS, CDR2 YFSETQ. The CDR3 consists of 14 residues. V gave up 4 bases and J gave up 8 bases, with 18 bases separating them. This CDR3 reads CASSRTGVSEGYTF. CDR3 bases: TGCGCCAGCAGCCGAACAGGCGTCTCAGAGGGCTACACCTTC.

V usage is TRBV30 and J usage is TRBJ2-7, with D perhaps TRBD1 (5 bases). Trimming cost V 0 bases and J 4 bases, with 13 bases left between them. The CDR3 consists of 14 residues. CDR1 is GTSNPN and CDR2 is SVGIG in the germline V gene (reference sequence). CDR3 residues: CAWSVPGLTYEQYF. The CDR3 DNA reads TGTGCCTGGAGTGTTCCAGGGCTAACGTACGAGCAGTACTTC.

The chain joins TRBV15 to TRBJ2-5; 8 bases agree with TRBD1. Near its end, the DNA agrees better with TRBJ2-7, so the J call may be wrong. The CDR3 is made up of 12 amino acids. Per the germline V gene, CDR1 is LNHNV and CDR2 is YYDKDF (reference sequence). The CDR3 spells CATRGQGYEQYF. The CDR3 DNA reads TGTGCCACCCGAGGACAGGGCTACGAGCAGTACTTC.

V is TRBV27 and J is TRBJ2-6; D ambiguous. Trimming stripped 10 bases from V and 3 bases from J, with 16 bases between. The CDR3 runs 15 residues. Germline CDR1 is MNHEY and CDR2 is SMNVEV (reference sequence). For the CDR3, the DNA is TGTGCCACCTCAAGTCGGTTTGGTGGGGCCAACGTCCTGACTTTC. Protein sequence: CATSSRFGGANVLTF.

The chain employs TRBV7-3 and TRBJ2-3; unclear D gene. V lost 5 bases and J lost 5, with 14 bases in between. The germline V gene encodes CDR1 SGHTA and CDR2 FQGTGA. The CDR3 runs to 14 residues. Written as DNA, the CDR3 is TGTGCCAGCAGCAAATATGGCTTTGGAGATACGCAGTATTTT. As protein: CASSKYGFGDTQYF.

The CDR3 DNA reads TGTGCCACCAGCAGAGGGGTGCTGGGGGGGAGCGCCTACGAGCAGTACTTC. Translated, it gives CATSRGVLGGSAYEQYF. The chain is built from TRBV15 and TRBJ2-7, with TRBD2 matching 7 bases. Germline values: CDR1 LNHNV, CDR2 YYDKDF (reference sequence). This CDR3 is built from 17 residues. J lost 2 bases, V lost 1 base, and 11 bases had no gene match.

J is TRBJ2-1 and V is TRBV7-2; maybe TRBD1 (6 bases). The CDR3 is 12 amino acids. Germline loops: CDR1 SGHTA, CDR2 FQGNSA. Trimming pared 1 base from V and 14 bases from J, leaving 12 bases between. The CDR3 region has the DNA TGTGCCAGCAGCTTAGTCGGACAGAGCGAGTTCTTC. It translates to CASSLVGQSEFF.

This clone was counted a few times. The chain uses TRBV27 and TRBJ2-5; no clear D. V was pared by 2 bases and J by 4 bases, with 8 bases between. The CDR3 is made up of 13 amino acids. Germline V gene data show CDR1 as MNHEY and CDR2 as SMNVEV (reference sequence). CDR3 bases: TGTGCCAGCAGTTTAAGCCGGTTAGAGACCCAGTACTTC. It yields the protein CASSLSRLETQYF.

This clone has a handful of counts. The chain combines TRBV7-8 with TRBJ1-2, with D hard to call. The CDR3 sequence is 14 residues long. Trimming removed 1 base from V and 5 bases from J, with 11 bases in between. Germline CDR1 is SGHVS and CDR2 is FQNEAQ. CDR3 amino acids: CASSLDVRIYGYTF. The DNA of the CDR3 is TGTGCCAGCAGCTTAGACGTGCGCATTTATGGCTACACCTTC.

V and J are TRBV6-6 and TRBJ2-7; D may be TRBD2 (6 bases). CDR1 and CDR2 from the germline V gene are MNHNY and SVGAGI (reference sequence). The CDR3 spans 15 residues. Trimming cost V 6 bases and J 0 bases, with 15 bases left between them. The CDR3 reads CASRGSGRPSYEQYF. Written as DNA, the CDR3 is TGTGCCAGCAGGGGGAGCGGGCGCCCCTCCTACGAGCAGTACTTC.

This clone occurred once. V gene TRBV4-3 combines with J gene TRBJ2-5, with 8 bases lining up with TRBD2. Germline lookup yields CDR1 LGHNA and CDR2 YSLEER. CDR3 length: 14 amino acids. V lost 0 bases to trimming and J lost 4 bases; unmatched junction nucleotides: 1. As DNA, the CDR3 is TGCGCCAGCAGCCAAGAAGCGGGGGTAGAGACCCAGTACTTC. This gives the protein CASSQEAGVETQYF.

This rearrangement joins TRBV7-2 to TRBJ2-3, with TRBD2 matching over 9 bases. Germline trimming cut 1 base from V and 6 bases from J; bases unmatched to any gene: 5. The V gene's germline CDR1 is SGHTA and CDR2 FQGNSA. This CDR3 is 15 amino acids long. The CDR3 protein is CASSLEAGGWDTQYF. The CDR3 DNA reads as TGTGCCAGCAGCTTAGAAGCGGGGGGTTGGGATACGCAGTATTTT.

This clone has a single count. This chain links TRBV7-8 with TRBJ2-7, with TRBD1 identical over 7 bases. The CDR3 has 15 amino acids. Germline assignment: CDR1 SGHVS and CDR2 FQNEAQ. J gave up 0 bases and V 4 bases, and 6 bases lay outside the gene matches. The CDR3, as DNA: TGTGCCAGCAGCTCTCGGGGACAGAGCTCCTACGAGCAGTACTTC. Residues: CASSSRGQSSYEQYF.

The V and J genes are TRBV20-1 and TRBJ2-1; 11 bases map to TRBD2. Germline CDR1 DFQATT, CDR2 SNEGSKA (reference sequence). This CDR3 is built from 11 residues. Losses at the gene ends were 6 bases for V and 13 bases for J; bases not matched to a gene: 5. DNA for the CDR3: TGCAGTGCCGGGACTAGCGGAGCCCAGTTCTTC. Residues: CSAGTSGAQFF.

The CDR3 nucleotides read TGTGCCAGCAGTGAATTACAGGGTTCGGGTCTGGGGAACACCATATATTTT. Translating gives CASSELQGSGLGNTIYF. The chain employs TRBV25-1 and TRBJ1-3; a possible D gene is TRBD1 (6 bases). Germline V gene lookup returns CDR1 MGHDK and CDR2 SYGVNS. This CDR3 contains 17 residues. V gave up 1 base and J gave up 7 bases, with 20 bases separating them.